This T cell receptor beta chain was sequenced in a study of cytomegalovirus exposure and HLA in healthy donors. Findings of the study overall: Certain indistinguishable V segments, among them TRBV6-2 and TRBV6-3, were excluded.

Nominally healthy donors provided the samples, though records likely missed some immune exposures. Researchers ran the PCR with 60 Vbeta and 13 Jbeta primers. In the original analysis: Later, 75 million to 100 million unique TCR beta chains were counted in an analysis, and roughly 10 million of them were shared. Sequencing was performed with immunoSEQ multiplex PCR; in TCRdb, only in-frame clones are kept and a portion is missing. V and J calls and clone size are given by that table; D and trimming were obtained from the DNA. The sample lists more than 95,000 clones; about 13% were seen once. Trimming stripped 6 bases from V and 1 base from J, with 14 bases between. Germline V gene data show CDR1 as SGHDT and CDR2 as YYEEEE. The CDR3 is 15 residues long. A word on this clone: What it binds is not known.

This chain uses TRBV5-6 with TRBJ1-3; tentative D call: TRBD1 (5 bases). The sequenced sample consisted of PBMCs. The receptor was isolated from a man in his forties in good health and CMV-seropositive. The CDR3 coding sequence is TGTGCCAGCACTATCCTGGGGCCGTCTGGAAACACCATATATTTT. This sequence encodes CASTILGPSGNTIYF.